These 27 T cell receptor beta chains were all obtained from the same sample, sequenced in a study of monozygotic twins with inflammatory bowel disease. TCRdb reprocessed the 5' RACE reads, with one entry per CDR3 protein and no DNA. With 200,000 to 250,000 distinct CDR3 sequences in the sample, the ten largest clones hold 7.5% to 8%. The sample taken for sequencing was blood. These receptors were obtained from a human donor with ulcerative colitis or Crohn's disease, or a healthy co-twin of an affected twin (not recorded which).

The chain links TRBV3-1 to TRBJ1-3. The CDR3 consists of 14 residues. Germline CDR1 reads LGHDT; CDR2 reads YNNKEL (reference sequence). The CDR3 region is CASSQVPERNTIYF.

This chain uses TRBV6-2 or TRBV6-3 with TRBJ1-2. The CDR3 has 12 amino acids. Germline V CDR1 and CDR2: MNHEY, SVGEGT. The CDR3 loop reads CASSGTSYGYTF.

The chain recombines TRBV7-9 with TRBJ1-3; TCRdb designates TRBD1, a call that cannot be tested without DNA. Germline V gives CDR1 SEHNR, CDR2 FQNEAQ (reference sequence). The CDR3 has 14 residues. This CDR3 reads CASSYRDGGNTIYF. Drawing the rest from reference TRBV7-9 and TRBJ1-3, the complete variable domain is DTGVSQNPRHKITKRGQNVTFRCDPISEHNRLYWYRQTLGQGPEFLTYFQNEAQLEKSRLLSDRFSAERPKGSFSTLEIQRTEQGDSAMYLCASSYRDGGNTIYFGEGSWLTVV.

This chain links TRBV12-5 with TRBJ2-3; TCRdb picks TRBD2, but there is no DNA to check that call. This CDR3 is built from 16 residues. Germline V gene data show CDR1 as LGHNT and CDR2 as FRNRAP. CDR3 amino acids: CASGRPGAGGPDTQYF.

The chain carries TRBV5-1 and TRBJ1-4; TCRdb's D gene call, TRBD1, goes unchecked for lack of DNA. This CDR3 spans 14 amino acids. The V gene's germline CDR1 is SGHRS and CDR2 YFSETQ. The CDR3 sequence: CASSYGDRGEKLFF. The whole variable domain, filled in from reference TRBV5-1 and TRBJ1-4, reads KAGVTQTPRYLIKTRGQQVTLSCSPISGHRSVSWYQQTPGQGLQFLFEYFSETQRNKGNFPGRFSGRQFSNSRSEMNVSTLELGDSALYLCASSYGDRGEKLFFGSGTQLSVL.

This chain links TRBV7-2 with TRBJ1-2; TCRdb proposes TRBD1, but this gene call is untestable without DNA. There are 14 residues in the CDR3. Germline V lookup: CDR1 SGHTA, CDR2 FQGNSA. This chain's CDR3 is CASSPRDSHYGYTF. Using reference TRBV7-2 and TRBJ1-2 for the parts outside the CDR3, the full variable domain is GAGVSQSPSNKVTEKGKDVELRCDPISGHTALYWYRQSLGQGLEFLIYFQGNSAPDKSGLPSDRFSAERTGGSVSTLTIQRTQQEDSAVYLCASSPRDSHYGYTFGSGTRLTVV.

The rearrangement links TRBV7-8 to TRBJ1-5. CDR3 length equals 13 residues. From germline, CDR1 is SGHVS and CDR2 FQNEAQ. This chain's CDR3 is CASSLTDYQPQHF.

The chain combines TRBV3-1 with TRBJ1-5; the D call from TCRdb, TRBD1, cannot be confirmed without DNA. The V gene's germline CDR1 is LGHDT and CDR2 YNNKEL (reference sequence). The CDR3 is made up of 16 amino acids. CDR3 amino acids: CASSQGDSLSNQPQHF.

The chain carries TRBV11-1 and TRBJ1-1. The CDR3 is 18 residues long. Germline lookup yields CDR1 SGHAT and CDR2 FQDESV (reference sequence). The CDR3 reads CASSLPDIMISINTEAFF.

The chain is built from TRBV7-9 and TRBJ2-1; lacking DNA, the TRBD1 call made by TCRdb goes unchecked. Looked up from germline, CDR1 is SEHNR and CDR2 is FQNEAQ (reference sequence). The CDR3 sequence is 17 residues long. CDR3 protein: CASSPYRPGDVYNEQFF.

The chain has TRBV25-1 and TRBJ1-6. From germline, CDR1 is MGHDK and CDR2 SYGVNS. The CDR3 spans 12 residues. The CDR3 is CASSGLNSPLHF.

The chain has TRBV19 and TRBJ1-1. This CDR3 has 12 residues. CDR1 and CDR2 from the germline V gene are LNHDA and SQIVND (reference sequence). The CDR3 is CASSKVGTEAFF.

The rearrangement uses TRBV6-1 and TRBJ2-7. The CDR3 sequence is 16 residues long. Germline CDR1 and CDR2: MNHNS and SASEGT. CDR3 residues: CAHSGGRFDPPYEQYF.

The chain is built from TRBV12-2 and TRBJ2-2. TRBV12-2 is assigned pseudogene status. The CDR3 loop spans 12 amino acids. The CDR3 is CASRLSVGELFF.

The chain joins TRBV20-1 to TRBJ2-1; there is no DNA to check the TCRdb D call of TRBD2. This CDR3 is built from 15 residues. The germline V gene encodes CDR1 DFQATT and CDR2 SNEGSKA (reference sequence). CDR3 region: CSARGTGVGYNEQFF.

CDR3 protein: CASSLFLAGELFF. J is TRBJ2-2 and V is TRBV7-2. Germline CDR1 and CDR2: SGHTA and FQGNSA. This CDR3 contains 13 residues.

The chain joins TRBV7-3 to TRBJ2-1; TCRdb's assignment of TRBD1 cannot be checked, as there is no DNA. This CDR3 has 16 residues. The germline CDR1 and CDR2 sequences are SGHTA and FQGTGA. CDR3 loop: CASSLNGGGRYNEQFF.

The chain is built from TRBV6-6 and TRBJ1-1. This CDR3 is built from 13 residues. Germline CDR1 reads MNHNY; CDR2 reads SVGAGI (reference sequence). CDR3 residues: CASNPSQGLVAFF.

The rearrangement links TRBV6-2 or TRBV6-3 to TRBJ2-3; TCRdb's D gene call, TRBD1, goes unchecked for lack of DNA. The CDR3 runs 14 residues. The germline V gene encodes CDR1 MNHEY and CDR2 SVGEGT. CDR3 region: CASSFTGGTDTQYF.

The rearrangement joins TRBV4-2 to TRBJ2-1; the D call of TRBD2 rests on TCRdb alone, since no DNA is present to check it. This CDR3 comprises 18 residues. CDR1 is LGHNA, CDR2 YNFKEQ, per germline. The CDR3 loop is CASSPPPGPSGSTHEQFF.

V usage is TRBV7-9 and J usage is TRBJ2-6. Germline CDR1 is SEHNR and CDR2 is FQNEAQ (reference sequence). The length of the CDR3 is 12 residues. CDR3 residues: CASSPAPNVLTF.

The rearrangement links TRBV5-1 to TRBJ2-2. The CDR3 totals 13 residues. Germline values: CDR1 SGHRS, CDR2 YFSETQ. CDR3 loop: CASSLTRRGELFF.

The chain links TRBV27 to TRBJ2-2; the D call of TRBD2 rests on TCRdb alone, since no DNA is present to check it. This CDR3 has 16 residues. The germline CDR1 and CDR2 sequences are MNHEY and SMNVEV (reference sequence). CDR3: CASSFGLAGAAGELFF.

The chain combines TRBV27 with TRBJ1-6; with no DNA, the TCRdb D assignment of TRBD1 cannot be verified. This CDR3 is 14 amino acids long. CDR1 and CDR2 (germline): MNHEY, SMNVEV (reference sequence). The CDR3 sequence is CASSLGTGFSPLHF.

This rearrangement joins TRBV3-1 to TRBJ2-7; TCRdb returns TRBD1, unconfirmable since there is no DNA. CDR3 length equals 14 residues. Germline CDR1 is LGHDT and CDR2 is YNNKEL (reference sequence). The CDR3 is CASSLGQGGFEQYF.

This chain connects TRBV5-6 to TRBJ1-1. Germline CDR1 and CDR2: SGHDT and YYEEEE. There are 14 residues in the CDR3. The CDR3 here is CATRVQRLNTEAFF.

The chain uses TRBV4-2 and TRBJ2-1; TCRdb proposes TRBD2, but this gene call is untestable without DNA. Germline loops: CDR1 LGHNA, CDR2 YNFKEQ. The CDR3 covers 17 residues. The CDR3 spells CASSRDSGGPTYNEQFF.